This T cell receptor (beta chain) was sequenced during a study of regulatory T cells in long-lasting Graves disease. Findings of the study overall: Persistent disease favored TRBV28, TRBJ1-2 and TRBJ2-5.

This clonotype was detected many times. The antigen remains unidentified. Germline V gene lookup returns CDR1 MDHEN and CDR2 SYDVKM. CDR3 length: 15 amino acids. Trimming pared 7 bases from V and 0 bases from J, leaving 15 bases between. Specified time point: newly diagnosed GD, antithyroid drugs for less than 3 months. The TCR library was made from RNA extracted from PBMCs. In building TCR beta libraries, iRepertoire HTBI primers were used together with Arm-PCR of CDR3 regions. Each CDR3 protein is one row after TCRdb ran MiXCR on the multiplex PCR reads. Of roughly 410,000 distinct CDR3 sequences listed, about 15% are singletons. These data were likewise used in another study, on T cells in Graves' hyperthyroidism and ophthalmopathy.

This receptor was identified in a woman between 40 and 55 years old with Graves disease. Specimen: peripheral blood mononuclear cells (PBMCs), collected at new diagnosis, from a patient treated with antithyroid drugs. The gene calls are TRBV28 and TRBJ2-5; D gene uncertain. This CDR3 is CASTHGDSNQETQYF. The CDR3 DNA follows: TGTGCCAGCACCCATGGCGACTCCAACCAAGAGACCCAGTACTTC.